This T cell receptor (beta chain) comes out of a study of cytomegalovirus exposure and HLA in healthy donors. The study's findings and limits: There were some V segments, including TRBV6-2 and TRBV6-3, excluded as indistinguishable.

Primers: 60 Vbeta forward and 13 Jbeta reverse. Measured with immunoSEQ multiplex PCR; TCRdb has only the in-frame clones, and not every one. The sample holds under 300,000 clones, about four fifths seen once. Trimming cost V 3 bases and J 6 bases, with 15 bases left between them. Germline V lookup: CDR1 MGHDK, CDR2 SYGVNS. The length of the CDR3 is 14 residues. On this clone itself: Its matching antigen is unknown.

V is TRBV25-1 and J is TRBJ2-7, with D perhaps TRBD2 (6 bases). This sequence originates from a woman between 35 and 50 years old in good health and CMV-seropositive. Specimen: PBMCs. CDR3 DNA sequence: TGTGCCAGCAGTGACTCCCGGGGGTCGAGCGAGCAGTACTTC. It yields the protein CASSDSRGSSEQYF.